The 22 T cell receptor beta chains in this list originate from one sample, sequenced in a study of spatial heterogeneity in lung cancer. MiXCR was run by TCRdb on the 5' RACE reads, yielding one entry per CDR3 protein. The sample consists of some 37,000 distinct CDR3 sequences, roughly 5.5% of them appearing once. Time point denoted: sample taken at primary tumor resection. Whole RNA was taken from tumor, nontumor lung or frozen PBMC; it was then sequenced unsorted. Specimen: PBMCs, collected at surgery. The receptors here all came from a female donor with early-stage non-small cell lung cancer.

Comments on this clonotype: A much larger clone differs by one base, so this may be a read error. The V and J genes are TRBV6-2 or TRBV6-3 and TRBJ2-7; D gene uncertain. Germline values: CDR1 MNHEY, CDR2 SVGEGT. This CDR3 has 12 amino acids. V was cut by 8 bases and J by 2 bases, with 10 bases left in between. The CDR3 sequence is CASRAYTYEQYF. CDR3 in DNA: TGTGCCAGCCGTGCGTACACCTACGAGCAGTACTTC.

The J gene is TRBJ1-2, the V gene TRBV20-1; D is possibly TRBD1 (6 bases). Per germline, CDR1 DFQATT and CDR2 SNEGSKA (reference sequence). The ends were cut back, 4 bases at V and 4 bases at J, with 19 bases in the middle. The CDR3 is made up of 15 amino acids. The CDR3 here is CSAIPRGSFGYGYTF. The CDR3 nucleotides read TGCAGTGCTATCCCGAGGGGGAGTTTTGGCTATGGCTACACCTTC.

The chain combines TRBV30 with TRBJ1-1, with a tentative D call TRBD1 (6 bases). CDR1 GTSNPN and CDR2 SVGIG come from the germline V gene (reference sequence). The CDR3 has 14 amino acids. The V end lost 1 base, the J end lost 0 bases, and 9 bases lay between the germline ends. DNA for the CDR3: TGTGCCTGGAGTGGGGGGGCTCTGAACACTGAAGCTTTCTTT. This encodes CAWSGGALNTEAFF.

This clonotype is labeled large (0.1 to 1%). The chain combines TRBV16 with TRBJ1-3; tentatively, D is TRBD1 (5 bases). Germline CDR1 is KGHSY and CDR2 is FQNENV. Trimming cost V 2 bases and J 4 bases, with 18 bases left between them. The CDR3 contains 17 residues. CDR3 DNA sequence: TGTGCCAGCAGCCAAGACCGTCCCGTGGGGCCCGGAAACACCATATATTTT. This sequence encodes CASSQDRPVGPGNTIYF.

This clonotype was seen a few times. The rearrangement uses TRBV6-1 and TRBJ1-5, with TRBD1 matching over 8 bases. The CDR3 sequence is 13 residues long. From germline, CDR1 is MNHNS and CDR2 SASEGT. Trimming took 2 bases from V and 6 from J; bases not matched to a gene: 0. CDR3 amino acids: CASSEQGAQPQHF. The CDR3 DNA reads as TGTGCCAGCAGTGAACAGGGGGCTCAGCCCCAGCATTTT.

This clonotype was seen many times. The chain recombines TRBV20-1 with TRBJ2-3; D not resolved. CDR1 and CDR2 (germline): DFQATT, SNEGSKA (reference sequence). The CDR3 length is 16 residues. V was pared by 0 bases and J by 0 bases, with 13 bases between. The DNA for the CDR3 is TGCAGTGCTAGAGATCCAGCGCGTACTAGCACAGATACGCAGTATTTT. Its translation is CSARDPARTSTDTQYF.

This clonotype was seen repeatedly, ten times or more. The CDR3 bases are TGCAGTGCTCCGGGACAGCCTACCATGGATGAGCAGTTCTTC. Protein: CSAPGQPTMDEQFF. The V call is TRBV20-1, the J call TRBJ2-1; 7 bases line up with TRBD1. Germline V gives CDR1 DFQATT, CDR2 SNEGSKA (reference sequence). CDR3 length equals 14 residues. Losses at the gene ends were 5 bases for V and 8 bases for J; bases not matched to a gene: 12.

This clonotype was seen at least ten times. This chain connects TRBV5-1 to TRBJ1-5; no clear D gene. The germline gives CDR1 SGHRS, CDR2 YFSETQ. V was clipped by 3 bases and J by 2 bases, with 6 bases between them. This CDR3 region has 13 residues. DNA of the CDR3: TGCGCCAGCAGCTCCGAAGGCAATCAGCCCCAGCATTTT. Its protein is CASSSEGNQPQHF. The full variable domain, in which reference TRBV5-1 and TRBJ1-5 provide the parts outside the CDR3, is KAGVTQTPRYLIKTRGQQVTLSCSPISGHRSVSWYQQTPGQGLQFLFEYFSETQRNKGNFPGRFSGRQFSNSRSEMNVSTLELGDSALYLCASSSEGNQPQHFGDGTRLSIL.

This clonotype was recorded at least ten times. This chain joins TRBV20-1 and TRBJ2-7, with 10 bases lining up with TRBD2. V gave up 6 bases and J gave up 6 bases; unmatched junction bases: 14. This CDR3 comprises 15 residues. The germline V gene has CDR1 DFQATT and CDR2 SNEGSKA (reference sequence). In DNA, the CDR3 is TGCAGTGCCCCACACCCGGGACTAGCGTCGTCCGAGCAGTACTTC. It translates to CSAPHPGLASSEQYF.

This clonotype was seen at least ten times. V gene TRBV11-2 combines with J gene TRBJ1-6; D may be TRBD1 (6 bases). The CDR3 is 16 residues long. Per the germline V gene, CDR1 is SGHAT and CDR2 is FQNNGV. The V gene lost 0 bases and the J gene lost 9 bases, with 15 bases spanning the gap. CDR3 DNA sequence: TGTGCCAGCAGCTTAGATCCGGGGGCCCAGGCTTCACCCCTCCACTTT. Translation gives CASSLDPGAQASPLHF.

Many counts were recorded for this clonotype. The CDR3 region is CSASTGTEPQHF. CDR3 sequence (DNA): TGCAGTGCTAGTACCGGGACCGAGCCCCAGCATTTT. The chain joins TRBV20-1 to TRBJ1-5, with D perhaps matching TRBD1 (5 bases). Per germline, CDR1 DFQATT and CDR2 SNEGSKA (reference sequence). V was clipped by 3 bases and J by 8 bases, with 11 bases between them. The CDR3 is made up of 12 amino acids.

At least ten counts were recorded for this clonotype. V gene TRBV12-3 or TRBV12-4 combines with J gene TRBJ2-5; 7 nucleotides align to TRBD1. Trimming removed 5 bases from V and 9 bases from J; junction bases left unmatched: 9. The CDR3 spans 13 residues. CDR3 coding DNA: TGTGCCAGCAGTCCCGGACAGGTCGAGGCCCAGTACTTC. It codes for CASSPGQVEAQYF.

The table lists this clonotype with many counts. The chain has TRBV9 and TRBJ1-1; TRBD1 agrees at 7 bases. V lost 4 bases, J lost 1 base, and 7 bases stayed unmatched. This CDR3 is 15 amino acids long. CDR1 and CDR2 from the germline V gene are SGDLS and YYNGEE. The CDR3 DNA sequence: TGTGCCAGCAGCCCGTGGGACAGCGCGAACACTGAAGCTTTCTTT. It specifies CASSPWDSANTEAFF.

J is TRBJ1-2 and V is TRBV2; D remains ambiguous. The CDR3 runs 16 residues. Germline assignment: CDR1 SNHLY and CDR2 FYNNEI. The V end lost 7 bases, the J end lost 8 bases, and 26 bases lay between the germline ends. The CDR3: CASTLRFFSGVYGYTF. Here the CDR3 DNA reads TGTGCCAGCACTTTAAGATTCTTTTCCGGGGTTTACGGCTACACCTTC.

This clonotype was found many times. V usage is TRBV7-9 and J usage is TRBJ1-2, with 7 bases identical to TRBD1. CDR1 and CDR2 from the germline V gene are SEHNR and FQNEAQ (reference sequence). The CDR3 has 16 amino acids. Trimming removed 5 bases from V and 8 bases from J; junction bases left unmatched: 17. The CDR3, as DNA: TGTGCCAGCAGCCGATGGGACCAGGGGGGAGCGGACGGCTACACCTTC. Translation gives CASSRWDQGGADGYTF.

The sample holds many counts of this clonotype. CDR3 bases: TGCAGTGCTAGAAAGGGTGGGAGAACAGGTAGTTATGGCTACACCTTC. Translating gives CSARKGGRTGSYGYTF. This rearrangement joins TRBV20-1 to TRBJ1-2; possibly TRBD1 for D (5 bases). The CDR3 covers 16 residues. The V gene lost 2 bases and the J gene lost 5 bases, with 21 bases spanning the gap. Germline V lookup: CDR1 DFQATT, CDR2 SNEGSKA (reference sequence).

Many counts were recorded for this clonotype. The chain carries TRBV6-6 and TRBJ2-1; 10 nucleotides align to TRBD2. The junction had 4 bases not matched to a gene; V was cut back by 6 bases and J by 2 bases. Germline V CDR1 and CDR2: MNHNY, SVGAGI (reference sequence). The CDR3 has 15 amino acids. DNA for the CDR3: TGTGCCAGCAGGAGAGCGGGAGGGACCTACAATGAGCAGTTCTTC. This gives the protein CASRRAGGTYNEQFF.

At least ten counts were recorded for this clonotype. The V call is TRBV27, the J call TRBJ2-2, with TRBD2 as a possible D gene (6 bases). CDR1 MNHEY and CDR2 SMNVEV come from the germline V gene (reference sequence). The germline V and J ends were trimmed by 3 bases and 5 bases, with 16 bases remaining between them. The CDR3 consists of 16 residues. This CDR3 reads CASSFLAAQGTGELFF. The CDR3 coding sequence is TGTGCCAGCAGTTTTTTAGCGGCCCAAGGAACCGGGGAGCTGTTTTTT.

In regard to this clonotype: This may stem from a read error, because a much larger clone lies one nucleotide away. The chain links TRBV15 to TRBJ2-3; D is undetermined. This CDR3 has 16 residues. Germline V gene lookup returns CDR1 LNHNV and CDR2 YYDKDF (reference sequence). CDR3 loop: CATSRDLRPYTDMQYF. The CDR3 nucleotides are TGTGCCACCAGCAGAGATCTTAGGCCTTACACAGATATGCAGTATTTT.

The sample holds a few counts of this clonotype. The chain is built from TRBV30 and TRBJ1-2; D remains unclear. Trimming shortened V by 3 bases and J by 6 bases, and 17 bases separated the two germline ends. The CDR3 has 14 amino acids. CDR1 is GTSNPN and CDR2 is SVGIG in the germline V gene (reference sequence). CDR3 residues: CAWRNPYLRNGYTF. The CDR3 nucleotides read TGTGCCTGGAGGAACCCGTACCTCAGGAATGGCTACACCTTC. Based on the CDR3 plus reference TRBV30 and TRBJ1-2, the full variable domain is SQTIHQWPATLVQPVGSPLSLECTVEGTSNPNLYWYRQAAGRGLQLLFYSVGIGQISSEVPQNLSASRPQDRQFILSSKKLLLSDSGFYLCAWRNPYLRNGYTFGSGTRLTVV.

The CDR3 coding sequence is TGCGCCAGCAGCTTGGAACCGAGGAGCTCTGGAAACACCATATATTTT. It specifies CASSLEPRSSGNTIYF. This sequence joins TRBV5-1 and TRBJ1-3, with unresolved D. V lost 0 bases and J 0 bases, leaving 10 bases between the germline ends. Germline V gene lookup returns CDR1 SGHRS and CDR2 YFSETQ. This CDR3 is built from 16 residues.

The chain joins TRBV11-2 to TRBJ2-3, with D possibly TRBD2 on 6 matching bases. The CDR3 contains 16 residues. With 1 base removed from V and 4 bases from J, the gap between germline ends came to 15 bases. The V gene's germline CDR1 is SGHAT and CDR2 FQNNGV. CDR3 bases: TGTGCCAGCAGCTTAGGCGGGTGGGAGGCCTCAGATACGCAGTATTTT. It translates to CASSLGGWEASDTQYF.